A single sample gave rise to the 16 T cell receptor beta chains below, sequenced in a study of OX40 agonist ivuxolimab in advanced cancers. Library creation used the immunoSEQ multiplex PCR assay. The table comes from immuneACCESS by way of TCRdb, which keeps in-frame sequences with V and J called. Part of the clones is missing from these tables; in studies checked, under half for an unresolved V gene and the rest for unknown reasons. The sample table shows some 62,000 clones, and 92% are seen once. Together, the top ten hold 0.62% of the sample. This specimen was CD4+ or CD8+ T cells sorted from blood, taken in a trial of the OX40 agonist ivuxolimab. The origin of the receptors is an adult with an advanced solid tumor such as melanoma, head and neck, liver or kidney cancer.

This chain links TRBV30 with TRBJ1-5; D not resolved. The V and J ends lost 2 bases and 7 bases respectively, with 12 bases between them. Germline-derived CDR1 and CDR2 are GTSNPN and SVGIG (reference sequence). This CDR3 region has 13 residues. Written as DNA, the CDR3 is TGTGCCTGGAGTACCCGGGGAGAACAGCCCCAGCATTTT. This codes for CAWSTRGEQPQHF.

CDR3 in amino acids: CASSMMFGANEQFF. The CDR3 DNA reads as TGTGCCAGTAGTATGATGTTCGGGGCCAATGAGCAGTTCTTC. This chain joins TRBV19 and TRBJ2-1; D possibly matches TRBD1 or TRBD2 (5 bases each). Germline-derived CDR1 and CDR2 are LNHDA and SQIVND (reference sequence). V gave up 3 bases and J gave up 6 bases, with 12 bases separating them. The length of the CDR3 is 14 residues. Full variable domain (outside the CDR3, taken from reference TRBV19 and TRBJ2-1): DGGITQSPKYLFRKEGQNVTLSCEQNLNHDAMYWYRQDPGQGLRLIYYSQIVNDFQKGDIAEGYSVSREKKESFPLTVTSAQKNPTAFYLCASSMMFGANEQFFGPGTRLTVL.

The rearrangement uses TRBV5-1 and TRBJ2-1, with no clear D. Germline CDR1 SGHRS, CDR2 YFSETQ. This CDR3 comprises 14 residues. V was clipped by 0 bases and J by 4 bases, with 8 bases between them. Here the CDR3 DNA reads TGCGCCAGCAGCTTGGGAGCAGAGTACAATGAGCAGTTCTTC. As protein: CASSLGAEYNEQFF.

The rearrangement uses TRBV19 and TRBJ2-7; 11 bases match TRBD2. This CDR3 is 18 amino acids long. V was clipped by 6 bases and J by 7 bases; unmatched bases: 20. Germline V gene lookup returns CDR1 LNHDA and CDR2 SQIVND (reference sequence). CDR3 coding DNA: TGTGCCAGTAGCCCGGGTTTAGCGGGAGGGACGGCCCTTGGGGAGCAGTACTTC. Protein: CASSPGLAGGTALGEQYF.

Here the CDR3 reads CASSPTPEDTQYF. As DNA, the CDR3 is TGTGCCAGCAGCCCTACGCCTGAGGATACGCAGTATTTT. The V gene is TRBV7-3, the J gene TRBJ2-3, with D unclear. Germline values: CDR1 SGHTA, CDR2 FQGTGA. The ends were cut back, 5 bases at V and 6 bases at J, with 12 bases in the middle. This CDR3 has 13 residues.

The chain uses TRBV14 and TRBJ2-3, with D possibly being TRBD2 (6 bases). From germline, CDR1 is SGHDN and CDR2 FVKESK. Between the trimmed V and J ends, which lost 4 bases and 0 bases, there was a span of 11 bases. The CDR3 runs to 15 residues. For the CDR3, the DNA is TGTGCCAGCAGCCTTTGGGGGGACAGCACAGATACGCAGTATTTT. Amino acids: CASSLWGDSTDTQYF.

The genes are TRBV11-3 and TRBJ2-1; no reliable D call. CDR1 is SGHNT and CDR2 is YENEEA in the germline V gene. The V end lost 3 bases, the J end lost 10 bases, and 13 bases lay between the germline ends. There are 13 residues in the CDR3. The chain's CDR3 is CASSLPVGREQFF. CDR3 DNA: TGTGCCAGCAGCTTGCCGGTAGGTAGGGAGCAGTTCTTC. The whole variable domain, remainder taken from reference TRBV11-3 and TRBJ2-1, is EAGVVQSPRYKIIEKKQPVAFWCNPISGHNTLYWYLQNLGQGPELLIRYENEEAVDDSQLPKDRFSAERLKGVDSTLKIQPAELGDSAVYLCASSLPVGREQFFGPGTRLTVL.

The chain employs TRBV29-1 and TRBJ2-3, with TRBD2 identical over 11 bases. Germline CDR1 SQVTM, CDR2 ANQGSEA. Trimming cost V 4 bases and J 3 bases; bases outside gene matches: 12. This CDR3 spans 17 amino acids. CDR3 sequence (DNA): TGCAGCGTTGTGTTATATGAACTAGCGGGAGCTACAGATACGCAGTATTTT. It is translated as CSVVLYELAGATDTQYF.

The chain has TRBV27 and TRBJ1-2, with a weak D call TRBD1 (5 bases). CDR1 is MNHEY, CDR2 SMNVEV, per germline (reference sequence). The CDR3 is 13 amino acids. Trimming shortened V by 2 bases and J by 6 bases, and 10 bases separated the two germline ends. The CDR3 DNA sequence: TGTGCCAGCAGTTTAGGGGGAGGGAATGGCTACACCTTC. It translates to CASSLGGGNGYTF.

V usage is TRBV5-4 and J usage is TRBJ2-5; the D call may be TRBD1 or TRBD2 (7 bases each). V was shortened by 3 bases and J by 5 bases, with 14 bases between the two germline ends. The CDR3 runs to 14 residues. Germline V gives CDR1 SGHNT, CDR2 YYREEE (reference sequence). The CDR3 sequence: CASSSRQGGETQYF. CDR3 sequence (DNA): TGTGCCAGCAGCTCAAGGCAGGGGGGGGAGACCCAGTACTTC. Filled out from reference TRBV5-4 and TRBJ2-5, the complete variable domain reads ETGVTQSPTHLIKTRGQQVTLRCSSQSGHNTVSWYQQALGQGPQFIFQYYREEENGRGNFPPRFSGLQFPNYSSELNVNALELDDSALYLCASSSRQGGETQYFGPGTRLLVL.

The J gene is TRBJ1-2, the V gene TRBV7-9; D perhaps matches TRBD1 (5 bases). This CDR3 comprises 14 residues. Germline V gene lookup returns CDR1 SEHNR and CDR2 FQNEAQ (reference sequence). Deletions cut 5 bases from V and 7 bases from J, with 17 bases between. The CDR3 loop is CASSPPGLLSGYTF. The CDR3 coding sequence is TGTGCCAGCAGCCCTCCGGGACTCCTGTCTGGCTACACCTTC.

The CDR3, as DNA: TGCAGCAGCCAGGGACAGGGGGAGACCCAGTACTTC. Translation: CSSQGQGETQYF. This chain links TRBV29-1 with TRBJ2-5, with 10 bases fitting TRBD1. Germline V gene data show CDR1 as SQVTM and CDR2 as ANQGSEA. CDR3 length: 12 amino acids. The V and J ends lost 8 bases and 5 bases, in that order; junction bases with no gene match: 5. The whole variable domain, filled in from reference TRBV29-1 and TRBJ2-5, reads SAVISQKPSRDICQRGTSLTIQCQVDSQVTMMFWYRQQPGQSLTLIATANQGSEATYESGFVIDKFPISRPNLTFSTLTVSNMSPEDSSIYLCSSQGQGETQYFGPGTRLLVL.

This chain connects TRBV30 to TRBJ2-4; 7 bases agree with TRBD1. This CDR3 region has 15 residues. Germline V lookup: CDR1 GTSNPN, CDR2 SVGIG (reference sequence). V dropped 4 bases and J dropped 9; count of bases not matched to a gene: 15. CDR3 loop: CAWTQGQSKRAIQYF. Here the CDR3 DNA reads TGTGCCTGGACTCAGGGACAGTCAAAACGGGCCATTCAGTACTTC. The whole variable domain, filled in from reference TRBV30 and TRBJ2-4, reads SQTIHQWPATLVQPVGSPLSLECTVEGTSNPNLYWYRQAAGRGLQLLFYSVGIGQISSEVPQNLSASRPQDRQFILSSKKLLLSDSGFYLCAWTQGQSKRAIQYFGAGTRLSVL.

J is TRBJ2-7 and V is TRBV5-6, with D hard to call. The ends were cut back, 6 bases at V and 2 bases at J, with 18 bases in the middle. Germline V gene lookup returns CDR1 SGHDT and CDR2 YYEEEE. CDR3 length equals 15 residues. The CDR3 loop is CASTPRISDTYEQYF. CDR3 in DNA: TGTGCCAGCACCCCCAGGATATCAGATACCTACGAGCAGTACTTC.

The CDR3, as DNA: TGTGCCAGCTCCGCACAGGGACGGGGCGCGAGCACTGAAGCTTTCTTT. Translation gives CASSAQGRGASTEAFF. The chain carries TRBV18 and TRBJ1-1; D perhaps matches TRBD1 (6 bases). Trimming removed 6 bases from V and 4 bases from J, with 21 bases in between. CDR1 KGHSH and CDR2 LQKENI come from the germline V gene. The CDR3 covers 16 residues.

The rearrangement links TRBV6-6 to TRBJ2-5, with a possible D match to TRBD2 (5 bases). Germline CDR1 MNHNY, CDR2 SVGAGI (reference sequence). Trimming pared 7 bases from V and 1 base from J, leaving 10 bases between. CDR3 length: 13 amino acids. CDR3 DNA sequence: TGTGCCAGCAAGAGGGCCCCCCAAGAGACCCAGTACTTC. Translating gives CASKRAPQETQYF.